This passage covers 12 T cell receptor beta chains from one sample sequenced in a study of early T cells in non-severe SARS-CoV-2 infection. MiXCR, applied by TCRdb to the 5' RACE reads, yields one record per CDR3 protein. The top ten hold about 5.8% of the sample, which has tens of thousands of distinct CDR3 sequences, about an eighth seen once. The specimen comprised whole blood, sampled at baseline. These receptors all stem from an adult who was a healthcare worker with PCR-confirmed SARS-CoV-2 infection or an uninfected control (not recorded which).

This clonotype came up many times. This rearrangement joins TRBV9 to TRBJ1-1; possibly TRBD1 for D (6 bases). Germline V gives CDR1 SGDLS, CDR2 YYNGEE. V lost 2 bases, J lost 8 bases, and 10 bases lay in between. The CDR3 has 12 residues. CDR3 in amino acids: CASSVGGGEAFF. CDR3 nucleotide sequence: TGTGCCAGCAGCGTCGGCGGGGGCGAAGCTTTCTTT.

This clonotype was counted at least ten times. This rearrangement joins TRBV11-2 to TRBJ1-1; 9 bases are a match to TRBD1. Germline V lookup: CDR1 SGHAT, CDR2 FQNNGV. The V segment lost 6 bases and the J segment 6 bases; nucleotides outside the gene matches: 5. The CDR3 spans 13 residues. CDR3 DNA: TGTGCCAGCAGTCGGGACAGGGTGGCTGAAGCTTTCTTT. Protein: CASSRDRVAEAFF.

This chain joins TRBV12-3 or TRBV12-4 and TRBJ2-7; the D gene is possibly TRBD2 (6 bases). V gave up 4 bases and J gave up 0 bases, with 19 bases separating them. This CDR3 is built from 17 residues. CDR3 residues: CASSYVLARKSSYEQYF. The CDR3 region has the DNA TGTGCCAGCAGTTACGTGCTAGCGAGGAAGAGCTCCTACGAGCAGTACTTC.

The chain has TRBV29-1 and TRBJ2-7; TRBD1 matches at 8 bases. V trimming: 6 bases; J trimming: 5 bases; junction bases outside the gene matches: 9. The germline V gene encodes CDR1 SQVTM and CDR2 ANQGSEA. This CDR3 contains 13 residues. Here the CDR3 reads CSVGRDRFNEQYF. CDR3 bases: TGCAGCGTAGGCCGGGACAGGTTCAACGAGCAGTACTTC.

This chain links TRBV7-9 with TRBJ2-7, with D hard to call. Germline CDR1 is SEHNR and CDR2 is FQNEAQ (reference sequence). Trimming left V 8 bases short and J 2 bases short, with 19 bases between. The CDR3 sequence is 15 residues long. The CDR3 spells CASGDVMTRPYEQYF. In nucleotides, the CDR3 is TGTGCCAGCGGCGATGTAATGACCCGGCCCTACGAGCAGTACTTC.

This clonotype came up a few times. The chain recombines TRBV2 with TRBJ2-1; no firm D call. The germline V gene has CDR1 SNHLY and CDR2 FYNNEI. Trimming cost V 7 bases and J 6 bases, with 7 bases left between them. CDR3 length: 11 residues. The CDR3 DNA reads TGTGCCAGCACTTTCGTCAATGAGCAGTTCTTC. Its protein is CASTFVNEQFF. The whole variable domain, filled in from reference TRBV2 and TRBJ2-1, reads EPEVTQTPSHQVTQMGQEVILRCVPISNHLYFYWYRQILGQKVEFLVSFYNNEISEKSEIFDDQFSVERPDGSNFTLKIRSTKLEDSAMYFCASTFVNEQFFGPGTRLTVL.

The chain combines TRBV14 with TRBJ2-1, with TRBD1 matching over 10 bases. V lost 5 bases and J lost 4; bases outside the gene matches: 8. In germline, CDR1 is SGHDN, CDR2 FVKESK. CDR3 length: 16 amino acids. CDR3: CASSWTGGGLYNEQFF. The CDR3 region has the DNA TGTGCCAGCAGCTGGACAGGGGGTGGATTGTACAATGAGCAGTTCTTC.

J is TRBJ1-1 and V is TRBV7-9; D is unclear. Germline V CDR1 and CDR2: SEHNR, FQNEAQ (reference sequence). Trimming cost V 2 bases and J 0 bases, with 4 bases left between them. The length of the CDR3 is 13 residues. The CDR3: CASSLQLNTEAFF. The CDR3 DNA is TGTGCCAGCAGCTTACAGTTGAACACTGAAGCTTTCTTT.

This clonotype was picked up a small number of times. This chain links TRBV14 with TRBJ2-1; no clear D. The CDR3 is 15 amino acids. The germline V gene encodes CDR1 SGHDN and CDR2 FVKESK. With 0 bases removed from V and 0 bases from J, the gap between germline ends came to 6 bases. The CDR3, as DNA: TGTGCCAGCAGCCAAGACGTACCCTCCTACAATGAGCAGTTCTTC. Translated, it gives CASSQDVPSYNEQFF.

This clonotype was seen ten or more times. The chain carries TRBV7-2 and TRBJ2-5; D is undetermined. Deletions cut 4 bases from V and 4 bases from J, with 4 bases between. Germline assignment: CDR1 SGHTA and CDR2 FQGNSA. The CDR3 covers 11 residues. The CDR3 here is CASSSRETQYF. The CDR3 region has the DNA TGTGCCAGCAGCTCGAGAGAGACCCAGTACTTC.

This clonotype appeared a few times. V is TRBV20-1 and J is TRBJ1-5; the match to TRBD1 covers 7 bases. The J segment lost 5 bases and the V segment lost 4 bases, leaving 11 bases of the junction unmatched. The germline V gene encodes CDR1 DFQATT and CDR2 SNEGSKA (reference sequence). CDR3 size: 15 residues. This CDR3 is CSATGTASHHQPQHF. CDR3 in DNA: TGCAGTGCTACAGGGACAGCCTCTCACCATCAGCCCCAGCATTTT.

At least ten counts were recorded for this clonotype. This sequence joins TRBV19 and TRBJ1-5; 7 positions match TRBD1. Trimming cost V 8 bases and J 11 bases; bases outside gene matches: 15. There are 14 residues in the CDR3. The germline CDR1 and CDR2 sequences are LNHDA and SQIVND (reference sequence). CDR3 sequence (DNA): TGTGCCAGTTCGAAACAGGGGCCAAAAAAGGCCCAGCATTTT. It codes for CASSKQGPKKAQHF.